This entry lists 10 T cell receptor beta chains sequenced from one sample in a study of regulatory T cells in long-lasting Graves disease. Libraries of TCR beta came from iRepertoire HTBI primers plus Arm-PCR of CDR3 regions. TCRdb re-analysed the multiplex PCR reads in MiXCR, keeping a single row per CDR3 protein. The table includes roughly 400,000 distinct CDR3 sequences, about 15% detected once. The sample's time point: newly diagnosed GD, antithyroid drugs for less than 3 months. The authors made the TCR library using RNA they extracted from PBMCs. The same sample was also used in a study of T cells in Graves' hyperthyroidism and ophthalmopathy.

Here the sequenced sample was peripheral blood mononuclear cells (PBMCs), taken at new diagnosis, from a patient treated with antithyroid drugs. These receptors were collected from a woman between 40 and 50 years old with Graves disease.

This clonotype has a count of ten or more. This chain uses TRBV11-2 with TRBJ2-3, with TRBD2 matching over 7 bases. Unmatched junction bases numbered 15, after V lost 5 bases and J lost 1 base. This CDR3 has 18 amino acids. Germline CDR1 is SGHAT and CDR2 is FQNNGV. The CDR3 loop is CASSRLGRAVDGTDTQYF. The CDR3 DNA reads as TGTGCCAGCAGCCGATTGGGGAGGGCCGTTGACGGCACAGATACGCAGTATTTT.

In regard to this clonotype: A much larger clone lies one base from this, so it may be a read error. As DNA, the CDR3 is TGTGCCAGCAGCTTAGATCTGGACAGGGGGACTGGGCAGTTCTTC. Amino acids: CASSLDLDRGTGQFF. The rearrangement uses TRBV11-2 and TRBJ2-1, with 10 bases aligning to TRBD1. This CDR3 has 15 amino acids. Germline V gene lookup returns CDR1 SGHAT and CDR2 FQNNGV. Germline trimming cut 0 bases from V and 12 bases from J; bases unmatched to any gene: 8.

The gene calls are TRBV12-3 or TRBV12-4 and TRBJ2-1; a weak D match, TRBD2 (6 bases). The CDR3 length is 12 residues. Trimming cost V 8 bases and J 6 bases, with 11 bases left between them. CDR3 sequence reads: CASGGLSNEQFF. Written as DNA, the CDR3 is TGTGCCAGCGGGGGACTGTCCAATGAGCAGTTCTTC.

J is TRBJ2-3 and V is TRBV7-6; 13 bases fit TRBD2. The CDR3 runs 16 residues. CDR1 and CDR2 (germline): SGHVS, FNYEAQ. Germline trimming cut 6 bases from V and 5 bases from J; bases unmatched to any gene: 8. This CDR3 is CASREGLAGVVDTQYF. The DNA for the CDR3 is TGTGCCAGCAGGGAAGGACTAGCGGGAGTGGTAGATACGCAGTATTTT.

This clonotype came up many times. CDR3 DNA sequence: TGTGCCAGCAGCTTAGGGGCTAGCGGGGCTAATGAGCAGTTCTTC. Translating gives CASSLGASGANEQFF. This chain uses TRBV11-2 with TRBJ2-1; 9 nucleotides line up with TRBD2. The length of the CDR3 is 15 residues. Germline trimming cut 1 base from V and 7 bases from J; bases unmatched to any gene: 5. Looked up from germline, CDR1 is SGHAT and CDR2 is FQNNGV. Together with reference TRBV11-2 and TRBJ2-1, the CDR3 gives the full variable domain: EAGVAQSPRYKIIEKRQSVAFWCNPISGHATLYWYQQILGQGPKLLIQFQNNGVVDDSQLPKDRFSAERLKGVDSTLKIQPAKLEDSAVYLCASSLGASGANEQFFGPGTRLTVL.

For this clonotype: A much larger clone is a single base away; this may be a read error. V usage is TRBV12-3 or TRBV12-4 and J usage is TRBJ1-1; 7 bases match TRBD1. V shed 10 bases and J 4 bases; nucleotides not matched to a gene: 12. The CDR3 runs to 14 residues. The CDR3 loop is CATKQQAGGTEAFF. The CDR3 nucleotides read TGTGCCACCAAGCAACAAGCAGGGGGCACTGAAGCTTTCTTT.

The CDR3 protein is CASSQDGGRAYQETQYF. The DNA of the CDR3 is TGTGCCAGCAGCCAAGATGGCGGGAGGGCCTACCAAGAGACCCAGTACTTC. The V gene is TRBV13, the J gene TRBJ2-5, with 9 nucleotides matching TRBD2. Per the germline V gene, CDR1 is PRHDT and CDR2 is FYEKMQ (reference sequence). The length of the CDR3 is 17 residues. The V gene end was trimmed by 5 bases and the J gene end by 0 bases; junction bases not matched to a gene: 10.

This clonotype came up a few times. The V call is TRBV9, the J call TRBJ1-1, with 7 nucleotides matching TRBD1. This CDR3 comprises 16 residues. From germline, CDR1 is SGDLS and CDR2 YYNGEE. Trimming cost V 0 bases and J 4 bases; bases outside gene matches: 9. The CDR3 bases are TGTGCCAGCAGCGTAGGGGGGGACCCAGGGGGCACTGAAGCTTTCTTT. This codes for CASSVGGDPGGTEAFF.

This clonotype has just a few counts. The chain employs TRBV3-1 and TRBJ2-3; 14 nucleotides match TRBD2. Germline lookup yields CDR1 LGHDT and CDR2 YNNKEL (reference sequence). The J segment lost 1 base and the V segment lost 4 bases, leaving 7 bases of the junction unmatched. The CDR3 length is 18 residues. The CDR3 reads CASSLGTSGSHGTDTQYF. CDR3 bases: TGTGCCAGCAGCCTCGGGACTAGCGGGAGTCATGGCACAGATACGCAGTATTTT.

The chain has TRBV20-1 and TRBJ2-1; the D is unclear. The CDR3 sequence is 18 residues long. Per germline, CDR1 DFQATT and CDR2 SNEGSKA (reference sequence). Deletions cut 0 bases from V and 2 bases from J, with 20 bases between. The CDR3 nucleotides are TGCAGTGCTAGAGATATGTATGGCGGAAGAAGGGCCTACAATGAGCAGTTCTTC. Its protein is CSARDMYGGRRAYNEQFF.